These 19 T cell receptor beta chains were sequenced from one sample in a study of blood T cell repertoires in COVID-19. TCRdb's copy holds only in-frame clones and misses some; the assay was immunoSEQ multiplex PCR. In the table there are 150,000 to 200,000 clones, roughly 80% of which are singletons. The sample was peripheral blood. Receptor source: a woman in her forties with COVID-19, enrolled during active disease.

This chain links TRBV5-4 with TRBJ2-1, with 7 positions matching TRBD2. In germline, CDR1 is SGHNT, CDR2 YYREEE (reference sequence). With 4 bases clipped from V and 6 bases from J, the junction kept 4 bases outside the gene matches. The CDR3 runs 13 residues. CDR3 protein: CASSLGTTNEQFF. The CDR3 DNA follows: TGTGCCAGCAGCCTCGGGACTACCAATGAGCAGTTCTTC. The whole variable domain, remainder taken from reference TRBV5-4 and TRBJ2-1, is ETGVTQSPTHLIKTRGQQVTLRCSSQSGHNTVSWYQQALGQGPQFIFQYYREEENGRGNFPPRFSGLQFPNYSSELNVNALELDDSALYLCASSLGTTNEQFFGPGTRLTVL.

The J gene is TRBJ1-1, the V gene TRBV4-2; 10 nucleotides line up with TRBD1. The trim removed 4 bases at V and 5 bases at J, leaving 13 bases unmatched. The CDR3 has 17 amino acids. Germline V gene sequence: CDR1 LGHNA, CDR2 YNFKEQ. CDR3 in DNA: TGTGCCAGCAGCCCTAACGAGGGACAGGGGTTGTTGACTGAAGCTTTCTTT. Its translation is CASSPNEGQGLLTEAFF.

CDR3 sequence: CASRAGQGWTEAFF. In nucleotides, the CDR3 is TGTGCCAGCAGAGCGGGACAGGGTTGGACTGAAGCTTTCTTT. The J gene is TRBJ1-1, the V gene TRBV6-5, with 9 bases aligning to TRBD1. Unmatched junction bases numbered 7, after V lost 6 bases and J lost 5 bases. The V gene's germline CDR1 is MNHEY and CDR2 SVGAGI. This CDR3 contains 14 residues.

This chain joins TRBV7-2 and TRBJ2-1; D gene unclear. CDR1 SGHTA and CDR2 FQGNSA come from the germline V gene. Trimming shortened V by 6 bases and J by 9 bases, and 9 bases separated the two germline ends. CDR3 length: 11 residues. CDR3 in DNA: TGTGCCAGCAGTACAGTGGCTGAGCAGTTCTTC. Translated: CASSTVAEQFF.

The chain couples TRBV5-4 to TRBJ2-1; a possible D gene is TRBD2 (5 bases). Trimming took 0 bases from V and 0 from J, leaving 10 bases between them. The germline V gene encodes CDR1 SGHNT and CDR2 YYREEE (reference sequence). The CDR3 is 16 amino acids. CDR3 sequence: CASSLAGGFSYNEQFF. The CDR3, as DNA: TGTGCCAGCAGCTTGGCCGGCGGGTTCTCCTACAATGAGCAGTTCTTC.

The chain is built from TRBV6-5 and TRBJ1-2, with D perhaps TRBD1 (5 bases). V lost 2 bases and J lost 0, with 10 bases in between. In germline, CDR1 is MNHEY, CDR2 SVGAGI. This CDR3 has 15 residues. The CDR3 loop reads CASSYRWDSNYGYTF. CDR3 nucleotides: TGTGCCAGCAGTTACCGTTGGGACTCTAACTATGGCTACACCTTC.

V and J are TRBV19 and TRBJ2-1; 8 nucleotides agree with TRBD2. The junction had 12 bases not matched to a gene; V was cut back by 1 base and J by 7 bases. The CDR3 covers 17 residues. Germline V gives CDR1 LNHDA, CDR2 SQIVND (reference sequence). CDR3 loop: CASSIGLAGGPLNEQFF. CDR3 sequence (DNA): TGTGCCAGTAGTATAGGGCTAGCGGGTGGGCCCCTAAATGAGCAGTTCTTC.

CDR3 bases: TGTGCCAGCAGCTTGGGGAACAGGGTTAGCACAGATACGCAGTATTTT. Residues: CASSLGNRVSTDTQYF. This chain joins TRBV5-8 and TRBJ2-3; D may be TRBD1 (6 bases). Deletions cut 0 bases from V and 0 bases from J, with 11 bases between. Germline assignment: CDR1 SGHTS and CDR2 YDEGEE. This CDR3 is built from 16 residues. Combining the CDR3 with reference TRBV5-8 and TRBJ2-3 gives the whole variable domain EAGVTQSPTHLIKTRGQQATLRCSPISGHTSVYWYQQALGLGLQFLLWYDEGEERNRGNFPPRFSGRQFPNYSSELNVNALELEDSALYLCASSLGNRVSTDTQYFGPGTRLTVL.

The chain recombines TRBV5-6 with TRBJ1-4; D not resolved. The CDR3 is 14 amino acids. V was shortened by 0 bases and J by 4 bases, with 7 bases between the two germline ends. Germline V gives CDR1 SGHDT, CDR2 YYEEEE. In DNA form, the CDR3 reads TGTGCCAGCAGCTTGGGGCGGAATAATGAAAAACTGTTTTTT. Translated, it gives CASSLGRNNEKLFF.

This clone occurred a few times. CDR3 DNA sequence: TGCGCCAGCAGCCAAGTTGGGGCTCTCAGTTTTGGAGAGCAGTTCTTC. Amino acids: CASSQVGALSFGEQFF. The chain is built from TRBV4-1 and TRBJ2-1; a weak D match, TRBD1 (5 bases). Germline V CDR1 and CDR2: MGHRA, YSYEKL. The CDR3 is made up of 16 amino acids. V was trimmed by 1 base and J by 10 bases, leaving 20 bases between them.

The chain links TRBV15 to TRBJ2-7; 8 bases are a match to TRBD1. Germline V gives CDR1 LNHNV, CDR2 YYDKDF (reference sequence). The J segment lost 6 bases and the V segment lost 0 bases, leaving 4 bases of the junction unmatched. The CDR3 spans 14 residues. CDR3 coding DNA: TGTGCCACCAGCAGAGAAACAACAGGGGGCGAGCAGTACTTC. It codes for CATSRETTGGEQYF.

The chain recombines TRBV5-1 with TRBJ2-7, with 8 nucleotides matching TRBD1. V shed 1 base, J shed 7 bases, and the junction held 10 bases outside the gene matches. The CDR3 is 15 residues long. CDR1 and CDR2 from the germline V gene are SGHRS and YFSETQ. Here the CDR3 DNA reads TGCGCCAGCAGCTTGTTAGGCCAGGGGGCCAGGGAGCAGTACTTC. It specifies CASSLLGQGAREQYF.

This chain links TRBV28 with TRBJ2-3, with D possibly being TRBD1 (6 bases). The V gene's germline CDR1 is MDHEN and CDR2 SYDVKM. V lost 6 bases, J lost 3 bases, and 13 bases lay in between. This CDR3 contains 14 residues. The CDR3 reads CASRGHPNTDTQYF. CDR3 bases: TGTGCCAGCAGGGGACACCCTAATACAGATACGCAGTATTTT.

The V call is TRBV18, the J call TRBJ1-1, with 8 nucleotides matching TRBD1. Germline V gene lookup returns CDR1 KGHSH and CDR2 LQKENI. V shed 3 bases and J 2 bases; nucleotides not matched to a gene: 2. The CDR3 extends over 14 amino acids. CDR3 coding DNA: TGTGCCAGCTCACCGGACAGGGCTAACACTGAAGCTTTCTTT. This encodes CASSPDRANTEAFF. Full variable domain (outside the CDR3, taken from reference TRBV18 and TRBJ1-1): NAGVMQNPRHLVRRRGQEARLRCSPMKGHSHVYWYRQLPEEGLKFMVYLQKENIIDESGMPKERFSAEFPKEGPSILRIQQVVRGDSAAYFCASSPDRANTEAFFGQGTRLTVV.

This clone has more than one count but fewer than ten. The chain employs TRBV6-5 and TRBJ1-5; 7 bases line up with TRBD1. The CDR3 sequence is 13 residues long. The germline V gene encodes CDR1 MNHEY and CDR2 SVGAGI. V gave up 7 bases and J gave up 4 bases; unmatched junction bases: 4. CDR3 residues: CASNKGANQPQHF. As DNA, the CDR3 is TGTGCCAGCAACAAGGGGGCTAATCAGCCCCAGCATTTT.

This clone was found once. The chain is built from TRBV6-2 or TRBV6-3 and TRBJ1-2; a possible D gene is TRBD1 (5 bases). The germline gives CDR1 MNHEY, CDR2 SVGEGT. The germline V and J ends were trimmed by 5 bases and 0 bases, with 13 bases remaining between them. The CDR3 loop spans 15 amino acids. The CDR3 DNA reads as TGTGCCAGCAGTACCGACAGAAGGGCTAACTATGGCTACACCTTC. The encoded protein is CASSTDRRANYGYTF.

This clone has a single count. The V and J genes are TRBV11-2 and TRBJ2-2; tentatively, D is TRBD2 (5 bases). Germline CDR1 is SGHAT and CDR2 is FQNNGV. Trimming removed 7 bases from V and 3 bases from J, with 15 bases in between. The CDR3 spans 15 residues. For the CDR3, the DNA is TGTGCCAGCACCGCAATCGGGATATACACCGGGGAGCTGTTTTTT. This gives the protein CASTAIGIYTGELFF.

In the case of this clone: Additional DNA sequences in this sample encode the identical CDR3. J is TRBJ2-7 and V is TRBV5-1, with D maybe TRBD1 (6 bases). Trimming removed 0 bases from V and 2 bases from J, with 9 bases in between. Germline-derived CDR1 and CDR2 are SGHRS and YFSETQ. The CDR3 runs 14 residues. CDR3 residues: CASSLGTGTYEQYF. In DNA form, the CDR3 reads TGCGCCAGCAGCTTGGGAACAGGGACCTACGAGCAGTACTTC.

This clone was seen only once. The chain employs TRBV18 and TRBJ2-1; 10 positions match TRBD2. The germline V gene has CDR1 KGHSH and CDR2 LQKENI. V shed 5 bases, J shed 8 bases, and the junction held 3 bases outside the gene matches. The CDR3 sequence is 13 residues long. CDR3 DNA sequence: TGTGCCAGCTCAAACCTAGCGGGAGATGAGCAGTTCTTC. Protein product: CASSNLAGDEQFF.